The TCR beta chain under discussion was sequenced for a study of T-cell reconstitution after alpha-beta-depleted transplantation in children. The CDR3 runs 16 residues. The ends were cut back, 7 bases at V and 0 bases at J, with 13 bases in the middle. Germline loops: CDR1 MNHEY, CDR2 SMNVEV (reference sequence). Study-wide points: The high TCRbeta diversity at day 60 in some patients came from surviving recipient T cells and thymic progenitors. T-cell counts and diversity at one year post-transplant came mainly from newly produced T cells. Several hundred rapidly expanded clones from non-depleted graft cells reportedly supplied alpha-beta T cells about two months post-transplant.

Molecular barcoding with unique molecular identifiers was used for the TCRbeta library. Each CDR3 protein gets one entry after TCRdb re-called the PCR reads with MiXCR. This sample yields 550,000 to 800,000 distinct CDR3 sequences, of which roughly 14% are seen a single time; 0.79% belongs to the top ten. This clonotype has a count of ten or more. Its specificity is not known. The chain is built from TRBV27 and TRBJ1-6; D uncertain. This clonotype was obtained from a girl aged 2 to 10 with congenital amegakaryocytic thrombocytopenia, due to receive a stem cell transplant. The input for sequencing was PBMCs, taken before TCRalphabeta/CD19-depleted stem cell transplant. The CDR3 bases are TGTGCCAGCACCCCGGGTGCCAGCTCCTATAATTCACCCCTCCACTTT. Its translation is CASTPGASSYNSPLHF.